The TCR beta chain under discussion was sequenced for a study of blood T cells in healthy people across ages (dated by TCRdb to about 2015). For the study in its entirety: Template switching captured roughly one uniquely barcoded TCR beta cDNA molecule per two T cells in model experiments. Using deep sequencing normalized with unique cDNA molecular identifiers, the study measured how TCR beta repertoire diversity changes with age. The donors were split into four age groups: young (average about 16 years), middle-aged (around 40), aged (about 62) and long-lived (approximately 89). To avoid experimental bias, donors of different ages were distributed randomly across sequencing lanes. Two additional independent replicas of 1 million unique cDNA reads from the same blood draw were analyzed for two donors (one aged 18 to 30 and one aged 80 or older).

Library preparation used 5' RACE. A second PCR of about 6 to 11 cycles was run with a J-beta primer mix and a sample-barcoded 5' primer. A template-switch 5' adaptor carrying 12 random nucleotides introduced a unique molecular identifier onto each TCR beta cDNA molecule. At least 3 million CDR3-containing paired-end reads were obtained from each sample. All of the RNA was converted into first-strand cDNA using the Mint cDNA synthesis kit, with a TRBC-specific oligonucleotide serving as the primer. Following uracil-DNA glycosylase treatment, a first 18-cycle PCR with universal primers M1SS and BC2_uni_R was performed on all cDNA. Per the authors' processing: For normalization, 1 million high-quality reads were randomly selected from each sample, with every read carrying a distinct molecular identifier. Reads sharing molecular identifiers were discarded rather than binned into consensus sequences. MiTCR, run with a Q25 quality threshold and the strictest error-elimination algorithm, handled CDR3 identification, clonotype clustering and error correction. A nonparametric unseen species model using Euler transformation provided a lower-bound estimate of total TCR beta diversity. TCRdb reprocessed the public reads (quality trimming at Q25 with fastp, clone calling with MiXCR) and kept in-frame beta chains. Every entry covers one CDR3 protein and lists the most common genes and DNA from its rows. The V and J calls come from TCRdb's annotation, not from the publication. The sample table records fewer than 2,000,000 distinct CDR3 sequences; roughly two fifths of these occur just once. Roughly 23% of the sample is held by the ten biggest clonotypes.

The table lists this clonotype with a few counts. It has no known antigen specificity. No base-level quality is on record; no much larger clone is a single base apart. Beyond this particular receptor, the publication reports: The percentage of naive T cells measured by flow cytometry correlated strongly with observed TCR beta diversity. Estimates of total diversity based on one million sequenced T cells were considered lower bounds and underestimates. The CMV infection status of donors was not known, potentially confounding age-related changes in expanded clonotypes. Observed TCR beta diversity per million T cells fell roughly linearly with age, and a significant reduction was already apparent by age about 38. Because profiling used bulk unsorted PBMCs, naive and antigen-experienced compartments could not be compared conclusively. Compared with the aged group, the long-lived group had more naive CD4+ T cells, fewer expanded clones and increased TCR diversity, a pattern suggesting age selection.

The roughly 39 donors, aged 6 to 90 years, were systemically healthy Caucasian individuals from Russia. About 9.1 milliliters of peripheral blood were collected from each donor into EDTA-treated Vacutainer tubes. Ficoll-Paque density-gradient centrifugation was used to isolate PBMCs, with at least 6 million per sample. Total RNA was extracted from PBMCs with Trizol reagent, with at least 6 micrograms obtained per sample. For every donor, an aliquot of PBMCs went through flow cytometry to measure the percentages of naive CD45RAhigh/CD27high T cells. Sequenced input: blood. The receptor's source is a human donor in good health.

The CDR3 corresponds to CSASPGLAGGVTDTQYF. The nucleotide sequence is TGCAGTGCAAGCCCGGGACTAGCGGGCGGGGTCACAGATACGCAGTATTTT. The receptor chain draws on TRBV20-1 and TRBJ2-3; TRBD2 matches 12 bases in the middle. Its CDR3 holds 17 amino acids, cysteine through phenylalanine. The CDR3 DNA has 51 bases and is translated from base 1. The germline V gene encodes CDR1 DFQATT and CDR2 SNEGSKA (reference sequence). The V end gives up 6 bases and the J end 2 bases, leaving 12 bases in the junction not matched to a gene.